The 24 T cell receptor beta chains presented below share a single source sample, sequenced in a study of T-cell memory formation after mild COVID-19. TCRdb ran MiXCR on the 5' RACE reads and lists one entry per CDR3 protein. The table records under 300,000 distinct CDR3 sequences, roughly 10% of them present only once. What was sequenced was PBMCs or a T cell subset sorted from them (not recorded which). These receptors all stem from a man between 18 and 29 years old who had mild COVID-19 (a few samples of this study predate the infection). Cell type and time point are not known.

This clonotype was detected only a few times. The rearrangement links TRBV9 to TRBJ1-3; no clear D gene. This CDR3 has 13 residues. Looked up from germline, CDR1 is SGDLS and CDR2 is YYNGEE. V lost 0 bases and J 12 bases, leaving 13 bases between the germline ends. CDR3 nucleotide sequence: TGTGCCAGCAGCGTAGTGGACGGCGCGGGCATATATTTT. Translating gives CASSVVDGAGIYF.

The rearrangement joins TRBV5-1 to TRBJ2-1; 10 bases align to TRBD1. The CDR3 runs 15 residues. Germline trimming cut 2 bases from V and 5 bases from J; bases unmatched to any gene: 4. Germline V CDR1 and CDR2: SGHRS, YFSETQ. In DNA form, the CDR3 reads TGCGCCAGCAGCTTAAGACAGGGGGCAAACAATGAGCAGTTCTTC. It encodes CASSLRQGANNEQFF.

This clonotype was detected ten times or more. The V gene is TRBV20-1, the J gene TRBJ1-6; D is ambiguous. The CDR3 consists of 15 residues. Trimming took 6 bases from V and 7 from J, leaving 19 bases between them. Germline-derived CDR1 and CDR2 are DFQATT and SNEGSKA (reference sequence). For the CDR3, the DNA is TGCAGTGCCAGGCCTCTGGGTGGCCGGAATTCACCCCTCCACTTT. Translated, it gives CSARPLGGRNSPLHF.

This clonotype was picked up many times. The chain recombines TRBV25-1 with TRBJ1-1; the match to TRBD1 covers 7 bases. The V gene's germline CDR1 is MGHDK and CDR2 SYGVNS. J was trimmed by 1 base and V by 2 bases; bases with no gene match: 1. This CDR3 has 14 amino acids. As DNA, the CDR3 is TGTGCCAGCAGTGAACAGGGGGGGAACACTGAAGCTTTCTTT. The encoded protein is CASSEQGGNTEAFF.

V gene TRBV20-1 combines with J gene TRBJ2-5, with 7 bases that match TRBD2. V gave up 1 base and J gave up 4 bases; unmatched junction bases: 15. CDR3 length equals 17 residues. Looked up from germline, CDR1 is DFQATT and CDR2 is SNEGSKA (reference sequence). The DNA of the CDR3 is TGCAGTGCTAGAGTCGCCCCGGGAGCGGGGTGGGGAGAGACCCAGTACTTC. This gives the protein CSARVAPGAGWGETQYF.

This chain links TRBV12-3 or TRBV12-4 with TRBJ2-1; perhaps TRBD1 as D (5 bases). This CDR3 spans 12 amino acids. Trimming took 3 bases from V and 9 from J, leaving 9 bases between them. The CDR3 loop is CASSFTGPEQFF. The CDR3 DNA reads as TGTGCCAGCAGTTTCACAGGACCTGAGCAGTTCTTC.

This clonotype showed up many times. V gene TRBV5-1 combines with J gene TRBJ2-5; no definite D call. The germline V gene has CDR1 SGHRS and CDR2 YFSETQ. The CDR3 totals 13 residues. V was cut by 0 bases and J by 5 bases, with 8 bases left in between. CDR3 in DNA: TGCGCCAGCAGCTTGGAGGGCAGCGAGACCCAGTACTTC. It codes for CASSLEGSETQYF.

This clonotype came up many times. V gene TRBV5-6 combines with J gene TRBJ2-1; TRBD1 aligns across 9 bases. V lost 0 bases to trimming and J lost 2 bases; unmatched junction nucleotides: 0. In germline, CDR1 is SGHDT, CDR2 YYEEEE. The CDR3 extends over 15 amino acids. The CDR3 spells CASSLGDRAYNEQFF. CDR3 DNA sequence: TGTGCCAGCAGCTTGGGGGACAGGGCCTACAATGAGCAGTTCTTC.

This clonotype was detected only a few times. The genes are TRBV4-1 and TRBJ2-7, with D possibly matching TRBD1 (6 bases). The CDR3 has 16 residues. Germline CDR1 MGHRA, CDR2 YSYEKL. Trimming pared 0 bases from V and 2 bases from J, leaving 14 bases between. CDR3 sequence: CASSQDLSRGPYEQYF. In nucleotides, the CDR3 is TGCGCCAGCAGCCAAGATCTTTCCAGGGGCCCCTACGAGCAGTACTTC.

The rearrangement links TRBV19 to TRBJ1-1; 7 bases align to TRBD1. The germline gives CDR1 LNHDA, CDR2 SQIVND (reference sequence). The CDR3 length is 15 residues. J lost 0 bases, V lost 5 bases, and 6 bases had no gene match. The CDR3 protein is CASSSTGAMNTEAFF. CDR3 sequence (DNA): TGTGCCAGTAGTTCCACAGGGGCCATGAACACTGAAGCTTTCTTT.

A few counts support this clonotype. CDR3 region: CATSREGHPSGNTIYF. In DNA form, the CDR3 reads TGTGCCACCAGCAGAGAGGGACACCCCTCTGGAAACACCATATATTTT. The chain employs TRBV15 and TRBJ1-3; D is possibly TRBD1 (6 bases). The germline V gene encodes CDR1 LNHNV and CDR2 YYDKDF (reference sequence). This CDR3 is built from 16 residues. The V end lost 0 bases, the J end lost 0 bases, and 9 bases lay between the germline ends.

The chain links TRBV6-6 to TRBJ2-3; no clear D. The CDR3 has 15 amino acids. V lost 0 bases, J lost 0 bases, and 7 bases lay in between. In germline, CDR1 is MNHNY, CDR2 SVGAGI (reference sequence). The CDR3 here is CASSYSDPSTDTQYF. The CDR3, as DNA: TGTGCCAGCAGTTACTCGGATCCTAGCACAGATACGCAGTATTTT.

This clonotype was observed a handful of times. The genes are TRBV6-2 or TRBV6-3 and TRBJ1-2; D uncertain. The germline V gene has CDR1 MNHEY and CDR2 SVGEGT. V was shortened by 5 bases and J by 4 bases, with 11 bases between the two germline ends. The CDR3 covers 13 residues. This CDR3 is CASSPGGLYGYTF. In DNA form, the CDR3 reads TGTGCCAGCAGTCCGGGAGGTCTCTATGGCTACACCTTC.

There are a few counts of this clonotype. The chain combines TRBV7-9 with TRBJ1-3, with a weak D call TRBD1 (5 bases). The germline CDR1 and CDR2 sequences are SEHNR and FQNEAQ (reference sequence). V lost 5 bases, J lost 3 bases, and 11 bases lay in between. The CDR3 length is 14 residues. Here the CDR3 reads CASSLSGFGNTIYF. CDR3 coding DNA: TGTGCCAGCAGCCTTTCAGGGTTTGGAAACACCATATATTTT.

The CDR3: CASRVTGTEAFF. The CDR3 nucleotides are TGTGCCAGCCGCGTCACGGGAACTGAAGCTTTCTTT. The V and J genes are TRBV11-2 and TRBJ1-1; D is unresolved. This CDR3 has 12 residues. Trimming took off 8 bases at V and 5 bases at J, with 12 bases between the two ends. Germline V gene sequence: CDR1 SGHAT, CDR2 FQNNGV.

The CDR3 sequence: CASSPARTGGGGELFF. CDR3 DNA sequence: TGTGCCAGCAGTCCAGCCCGGACAGGGGGTGGCGGGGAGCTGTTTTTT. The chain carries TRBV6-2 or TRBV6-3 and TRBJ2-2; 10 bases are a match to TRBD1. V gave up 5 bases and J gave up 7 bases; unmatched junction bases: 10. The length of the CDR3 is 16 residues. Germline CDR1 MNHEY, CDR2 SVGEGT.

In nucleotides, the CDR3 is TGCAGTGCTAGAGATCAGCGACAGAAAAACATTCAGTACTTC. Protein product: CSARDQRQKNIQYF. The V and J genes are TRBV20-1 and TRBJ2-4; TRBD1 is a possible D gene (5 bases). Germline values: CDR1 DFQATT, CDR2 SNEGSKA (reference sequence). The CDR3 consists of 14 residues. V lost 0 bases, J lost 4 bases, and 10 bases lay in between.

This clonotype was counted at least ten times. The chain employs TRBV5-1 and TRBJ2-4; maybe TRBD2 (7 bases). Germline V CDR1 and CDR2: SGHRS, YFSETQ. The germline V and J ends were trimmed by 0 bases and 6 bases, with 10 bases remaining between them. CDR3 length: 14 residues. In nucleotides, the CDR3 is TGCGCCAGCAGCTTGGAGCGGGACACAAACATTCAGTACTTC. This sequence encodes CASSLERDTNIQYF.

This clonotype was observed a handful of times. The chain has TRBV10-1 and TRBJ1-2, with unresolved D. Per germline, CDR1 WNHNN and CDR2 SYGVQD (reference sequence). Deletions cut 0 bases from V and 7 bases from J, with 9 bases between. The CDR3 is made up of 13 amino acids. The CDR3 DNA reads TGCGCCAGCAGTGAGTCGATACTGGGTGGCTACACCTTC. Its protein product is CASSESILGGYTF.

This clonotype has at least ten counts. This chain joins TRBV20-1 and TRBJ2-1; TRBD2 might be the D (7 bases). The CDR3 loop spans 14 amino acids. Germline assignment: CDR1 DFQATT and CDR2 SNEGSKA (reference sequence). Trimming stripped 8 bases from V and 9 bases from J, with 23 bases between. The CDR3 sequence is CSMISVGGAGEQFF. The CDR3 coding sequence is TGCAGTATGATTAGCGTGGGGGGGGCAGGTGAGCAGTTCTTC.

CDR3 sequence: CASSDGPVSTEAFF. The CDR3 DNA sequence: TGTGCCAGCAGCGATGGTCCCGTGAGCACTGAAGCTTTCTTT. The V and J genes are TRBV5-4 and TRBJ1-1; D is unresolved. V was cut by 4 bases and J by 4 bases, with 14 bases left in between. This CDR3 spans 14 amino acids. The germline CDR1 and CDR2 sequences are SGHNT and YYREEE (reference sequence). Supplemented by reference TRBV5-4 and TRBJ1-1, the full variable domain reads ETGVTQSPTHLIKTRGQQVTLRCSSQSGHNTVSWYQQALGQGPQFIFQYYREEENGRGNFPPRFSGLQFPNYSSELNVNALELDDSALYLCASSDGPVSTEAFFGQGTRLTVV.

V and J are TRBV27 and TRBJ1-2, with TRBD1 as a possible D gene (6 bases). The V and J ends lost 4 bases and 5 bases respectively, with 11 bases between them. Germline CDR1 reads MNHEY; CDR2 reads SMNVEV (reference sequence). CDR3 size: 13 residues. CDR3 coding DNA: TGTGCCAGCAGTTCGGCAGGGGTATATGGCTACACCTTC. Translating it yields CASSSAGVYGYTF.

This clonotype occurred a few times. This rearrangement joins TRBV6-2 or TRBV6-3 to TRBJ2-3; D possibly uses TRBD1 or TRBD2 (5 bases each). The germline V gene encodes CDR1 MNHEY and CDR2 SVGEGT. Trimming removed 7 bases at V and 4 bases at J, with 18 bases between. This CDR3 is built from 15 residues. The CDR3 here is CASTDSGRLADTQYF. CDR3 coding DNA: TGTGCCAGCACCGACAGCGGACGGCTTGCAGATACGCAGTATTTT.

Ten or more counts support this clonotype. This chain links TRBV4-1 with TRBJ2-7; tentative D call: TRBD2 (5 bases). There are 13 residues in the CDR3. Germline V CDR1 and CDR2: MGHRA, YSYEKL. V was shortened by 1 base and J by 6 bases, with 10 bases between the two germline ends. CDR3: CASSQAEGGEQYF. In nucleotides, the CDR3 is TGCGCCAGCAGCCAAGCAGAGGGCGGCGAGCAGTACTTC.